The 19 T cell receptor beta chains below were found in one sample sequenced in a study of circulating CD8 cells and anti-PD-1 response in melanoma. Four subsets defined by PD-1 and/or TIGIT were sorted from live CD3+CD8+TCRalphabeta+ cells. Each library started from roughly 15 ng of total RNA using the QIAseq Immune Repertoire TCR panel. TCRdb reprocessed the reads via MiXCR and lists one record per CDR3 protein. The sample contains 250 to 350 distinct CDR3 sequences, 13% to 15% of which appear only once. This sample comprised CD8+ T cells from PBMCs, obtained at baseline or after one month of anti-PD-1 therapy (not recorded which). The receptors stem from a human donor with melanoma.

V gene TRBV19 combines with J gene TRBJ1-2; D unclear. CDR1 LNHDA and CDR2 SQIVND come from the germline V gene (reference sequence). Trimming stripped 8 bases from V and 6 bases from J, with 13 bases between. CDR3 size: 12 residues. This CDR3 is CASRTGFNGYTF. The CDR3 nucleotides are TGTGCCAGTCGGACGGGATTCAATGGCTACACCTTC.

Regarding this clonotype: An end of the junction does not agree with germline; a read error may underlie this. This rearrangement joins TRBV4-3 to TRBJ1-2, with D perhaps TRBD1 (5 bases). The CDR3 spans 14 residues. Germline loops: CDR1 LGHNA, CDR2 YSLEER. The CDR3 reads CASSQVRTSYGHTF. DNA of the CDR3: TGCGCCAGCAGCCAAGTTCGGACAAGCTATGGCCACACCTTC.

In this sample, this clonotype is large. The rearrangement links TRBV29-1 to TRBJ1-2; 10 positions agree with TRBD1. The length of the CDR3 is 15 residues. CDR1 SQVTM and CDR2 ANQGSEA come from the germline V gene. After removal of 6 bases from V and 4 bases from J, the junction contained 11 bases not matched to a gene. The CDR3 protein is CSVPKGTGVGYGYTF. The CDR3 nucleotides are TGCAGCGTGCCAAAAGGGACAGGGGTGGGCTATGGCTACACCTTC.

The chain employs TRBV4-1 and TRBJ2-3; D gene uncertain. Germline V CDR1 and CDR2: MGHRA, YSYEKL. CDR3 length equals 15 residues. Trimming took 1 base from V and 0 from J, leaving 8 bases between them. In nucleotides, the CDR3 is TGCGCCAGCAGCCAAGGGTCCCCGAGCACAGATACGCAGTATTTT. Protein sequence: CASSQGSPSTDTQYF.

Judged by abundance, this clonotype is large. This chain connects TRBV27 to TRBJ2-7, with 9 bases aligning to TRBD2. Germline V lookup: CDR1 MNHEY, CDR2 SMNVEV (reference sequence). The CDR3 extends over 15 amino acids. V lost 5 bases to trimming and J lost 3 bases; unmatched junction nucleotides: 8. CDR3 bases: TGTGCCAGCAGTCTGGGACTAGCACCCCTCTACGAGCAGTACTTC. Protein sequence: CASSLGLAPLYEQYF.

By proportion, this clonotype is medium-sized. This rearrangement joins TRBV20-1 to TRBJ1-2; TRBD1 might be the D (5 bases). The CDR3 sequence is 14 residues long. Trimming removed 0 bases at V and 6 bases at J, with 14 bases between. Germline lookup yields CDR1 DFQATT and CDR2 SNEGSKA (reference sequence). DNA for the CDR3: TGCAGTGCTAGAGATCCGGAAAGCAGGGATGGCTACACCTTC. Its protein product is CSARDPESRDGYTF.

This clonotype is deemed large. In nucleotides, the CDR3 is TGTGCCAGCTCACCACCGTTGGCCCCAGTGCCGCCCCAGCATTTT. Its protein is CASSPPLAPVPPQHF. The chain employs TRBV18 and TRBJ1-5; D not certain. The CDR3 contains 15 residues. Germline V CDR1 and CDR2: KGHSH, LQKENI. The V gene lost 0 bases and the J gene lost 9 bases, with 15 bases spanning the gap.

By its share, this clonotype is hyperexpanded. The chain carries TRBV5-6 and TRBJ1-2; no firm D call. Trimming removed 0 bases from V and 4 bases from J, with 16 bases in between. Germline V gene lookup returns CDR1 SGHDT and CDR2 YYEEEE. The length of the CDR3 is 16 residues. The CDR3 DNA reads as TGTGCCAGCAGCTTGGAAGTTGGCAGCGAGACCTATGGCTACACCTTC. Its protein product is CASSLEVGSETYGYTF.

This clonotype qualifies as medium-sized. The V and J genes are TRBV4-1 and TRBJ2-1, with D hard to call. Germline loops: CDR1 MGHRA, CDR2 YSYEKL. V was pared by 1 base and J by 5 bases, with 3 bases between. The CDR3 length is 12 residues. CDR3 sequence: CASSQAHNEQFF. Written as DNA, the CDR3 is TGCGCCAGCAGCCAAGCACACAATGAGCAGTTCTTC.

Judged by abundance, this clonotype is large (0.1 to 1%). The chain joins TRBV27 to TRBJ1-1; D might be TRBD1 (5 bases). CDR1 MNHEY and CDR2 SMNVEV come from the germline V gene (reference sequence). Deletions cut 6 bases from V and 1 base from J, with 12 bases between. CDR3 length: 14 amino acids. CDR3 protein: CASSYGGPNTEAFF. For the CDR3, the DNA is TGTGCCAGCAGCTACGGGGGACCGAACACTGAAGCTTTCTTT.

The sample holds a few counts of this clonotype. A much bigger clone sits one base away, suggesting this may be a read error. The chain employs TRBV11-3 and TRBJ2-3; D is unresolved. Germline values: CDR1 SGHNT, CDR2 YENEEA. The CDR3 has 14 amino acids. The CDR3 DNA reads as TGTGCCAGCGGCTTTTTGTTGGGAACAGATACGCAGTATTTT. Protein: CASGFLLGTDTQYF.

The V call is TRBV20-1, the J call TRBJ2-3; tentatively, D is TRBD1 or TRBD2 (6 bases each). CDR1 is DFQATT and CDR2 is SNEGSKA in the germline V gene (reference sequence). The CDR3 runs to 17 residues. Trimming stripped 3 bases from V and 3 bases from J, with 22 bases between. The chain's CDR3 is CSARGEGGHVGTDTQYF. CDR3 sequence (DNA): TGCAGTGCTAGGGGAGAAGGGGGGCACGTTGGGACAGATACGCAGTATTTT.

By proportion, this clonotype is medium-sized. The chain employs TRBV20-1 and TRBJ2-1, with D tentatively TRBD2 (6 bases). V dropped 0 bases and J dropped 5 bases, with 17 bases sitting between them. CDR3 length: 16 residues. The V gene's germline CDR1 is DFQATT and CDR2 SNEGSKA (reference sequence). CDR3 protein: CSARDGVRVADNEQFF. The CDR3 coding sequence is TGCAGTGCTAGAGATGGGGTTCGGGTAGCGGACAATGAGCAGTTCTTC.

In its sample, this clonotype ranks as large. The rearrangement uses TRBV6-2 or TRBV6-3 and TRBJ2-1; 14 positions match TRBD2. V trimming: 4 bases; J trimming: 10 bases; junction bases outside the gene matches: 9. The CDR3 runs to 16 residues. Germline V gives CDR1 MNHEY, CDR2 SVGEGT. Here the CDR3 DNA reads TGTGCCAGCAGTTTACCCGGACTAGCGGGGGGTGAAGAGCAGTTCTTC. Residues: CASSLPGLAGGEEQFF.

In its sample, this clonotype is medium-sized (0.01 to 0.1%). The chain uses TRBV6-5 and TRBJ2-5; 7 bases are shared with TRBD2. CDR3 length equals 17 residues. Germline V CDR1 and CDR2: MNHEY, SVGAGI. The V gene end was trimmed by 7 bases and the J gene end by 4 bases; junction bases not matched to a gene: 18. CDR3: CASTKSSGLPLPETQYF. DNA of the CDR3: TGTGCCAGCACGAAGAGTAGCGGGCTACCTTTACCAGAGACCCAGTACTTC.

In its sample, this clonotype is large. The rearrangement joins TRBV19 to TRBJ2-7; D is ambiguous. The CDR3 totals 13 residues. V was clipped by 2 bases and J by 3 bases, with 8 bases between them. Germline CDR1 LNHDA, CDR2 SQIVND (reference sequence). The CDR3 reads CASSISPGYEQYF. The CDR3 DNA reads as TGTGCCAGTAGTATAAGTCCAGGCTACGAGCAGTACTTC.

The table lists this clonotype with a count of one. V is TRBV7-2 and J is TRBJ2-6, with unresolved D. The CDR3 covers 15 residues. Germline V gene sequence: CDR1 SGHTA, CDR2 FQGNSA. Trimming left V 2 bases short and J 2 bases short, with 7 bases between. The CDR3 nucleotides read TGTGCCAGCAGCTTACGTAGGGCTGGGGCCAACGTCCTGACTTTC. This encodes CASSLRRAGANVLTF. The full variable domain, completed using reference TRBV7-2 and TRBJ2-6, is GAGVSQSPSNKVTEKGKDVELRCDPISGHTALYWYRQSLGQGLEFLIYFQGNSAPDKSGLPSDRFSAERTGGSVSTLTIQRTQQEDSAVYLCASSLRRAGANVLTFGAGSRLTVL.

By its share, this clonotype is medium-sized. CDR3 coding DNA: TGTGCCAGCAGCGCGGGGTCTTACACTGAAGCTTTCTTT. The encoded protein is CASSAGSYTEAFF. The chain employs TRBV9 and TRBJ1-1; no firm D call. Germline-derived CDR1 and CDR2 are SGDLS and YYNGEE. V lost 3 bases to trimming and J lost 3 bases, with 9 bases between them. The CDR3 runs to 13 residues. The complete variable domain, with remaining parts taken from reference TRBV9 and TRBJ1-1, reads DSGVTQTPKHLITATGQRVTLRCSPRSGDLSVYWYQQSLDQGLQFLIQYYNGEERAKGNILERFSAQQFPDLHSELNLSSLELGDSALYFCASSAGSYTEAFFGQGTRLTVV.

The rearrangement joins TRBV24-1 to TRBJ2-1; D is unclear. Trimming shortened V by 5 bases and J by 3 bases, and 10 bases separated the two germline ends. The CDR3 extends over 14 amino acids. The germline V gene has CDR1 KGHDR and CDR2 SFDVKD. The CDR3 protein is CATSGVGNYNEQFF. The CDR3 DNA reads TGTGCCACCAGTGGGGTTGGAAACTACAATGAGCAGTTCTTC.